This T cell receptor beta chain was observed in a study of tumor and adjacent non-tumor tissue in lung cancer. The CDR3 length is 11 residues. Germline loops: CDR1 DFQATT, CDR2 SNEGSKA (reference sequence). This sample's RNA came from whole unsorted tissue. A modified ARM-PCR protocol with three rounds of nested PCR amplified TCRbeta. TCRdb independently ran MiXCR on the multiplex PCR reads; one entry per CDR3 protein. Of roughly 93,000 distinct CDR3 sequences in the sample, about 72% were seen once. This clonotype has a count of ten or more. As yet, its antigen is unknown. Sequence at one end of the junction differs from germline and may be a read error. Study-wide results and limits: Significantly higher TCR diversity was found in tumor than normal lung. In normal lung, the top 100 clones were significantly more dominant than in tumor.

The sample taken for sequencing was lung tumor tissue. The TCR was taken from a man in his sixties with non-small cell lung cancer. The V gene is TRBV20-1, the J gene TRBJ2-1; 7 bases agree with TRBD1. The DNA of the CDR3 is TGCAGTGCTAGAGACGACAGGGTCTCGAGTTTC. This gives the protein CSARDDRVSSF.